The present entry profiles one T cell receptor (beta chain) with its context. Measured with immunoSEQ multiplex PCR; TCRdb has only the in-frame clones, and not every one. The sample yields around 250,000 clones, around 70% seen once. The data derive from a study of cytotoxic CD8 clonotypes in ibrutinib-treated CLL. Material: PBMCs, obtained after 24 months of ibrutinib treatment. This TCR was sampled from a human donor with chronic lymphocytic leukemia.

The CDR3 nucleotides read TGTGCCAGCACCGCTCAGGGGTCTGGGGCCAACGTCCTGACTTTC. Its translation is CASTAQGSGANVLTF. The genes are TRBV5-8 and TRBJ2-6; weak D call: TRBD1 (6 bases). The V end lost 6 bases, the J end lost 1 base, and 11 bases lay between the germline ends. Germline V gene lookup returns CDR1 SGHTS and CDR2 YDEGEE. The length of the CDR3 is 15 residues.